The 19 T cell receptor beta chains presented below share a single source sample, sequenced in a study of blood T cells in healthy people across ages. A sample-barcoded 5' primer and a J-beta primer mix were used in a second PCR of about 7 to 11 cycles. One entry per CDR3 protein, called by TCRdb with MiXCR from the 5' RACE reads. The table shows about 1.4 million distinct CDR3 sequences, with approximately 60% occurring only once. Sequenced: blood. The receptors shown here come from a young man in good health.

The CDR3, as DNA: TGCAGCGTTCCCAACGGAGTAGCGGTGAATGAGCAGTTCTTC. As protein: CSVPNGVAVNEQFF. The chain employs TRBV29-1 and TRBJ2-1; possible D gene TRBD2, 6 bases. V dropped 5 bases and J dropped 7 bases, with 18 bases sitting between them. Germline CDR1 is SQVTM and CDR2 is ANQGSEA. The CDR3 contains 14 residues.

V is TRBV12-3 or TRBV12-4 and J is TRBJ1-2; D gene ambiguous. CDR3 length: 14 residues. Trimming removed 10 bases from V and 8 bases from J, with 23 bases in between. The CDR3 sequence: CATGFEVHGGGYTF. CDR3 DNA: TGTGCCACCGGTTTCGAGGTACATGGCGGCGGCTACACCTTC.

The chain combines TRBV5-1 with TRBJ2-2; D is unclear. The CDR3 contains 15 residues. V lost 4 bases to trimming and J lost 5 bases, with 15 bases between them. Germline CDR1 SGHRS, CDR2 YFSETQ. The CDR3 nucleotides read TGCGCCAGCAGCCAGCCGGAGTTCGGAACCGGGGAGCTGTTTTTT. This translates into CASSQPEFGTGELFF. Full variable domain (outside the CDR3, taken from reference TRBV5-1 and TRBJ2-2): KAGVTQTPRYLIKTRGQQVTLSCSPISGHRSVSWYQQTPGQGLQFLFEYFSETQRNKGNFPGRFSGRQFSNSRSEMNVSTLELGDSALYLCASSQPEFGTGELFFGEGSRLTVL.

The chain joins TRBV29-1 to TRBJ1-2; 8 bases are a match to TRBD1. The V segment lost 7 bases and the J segment 5 bases; nucleotides outside the gene matches: 6. The CDR3 has 12 residues. Germline lookup yields CDR1 SQVTM and CDR2 ANQGSEA. CDR3 DNA sequence: TGCAGCGCGGACAGGGTTCGATATGGCTACACCTTC. Protein product: CSADRVRYGYTF. Drawing the rest from reference TRBV29-1 and TRBJ1-2, the complete variable domain is SAVISQKPSRDICQRGTSLTIQCQVDSQVTMMFWYRQQPGQSLTLIATANQGSEATYESGFVIDKFPISRPNLTFSTLTVSNMSPEDSSIYLCSADRVRYGYTFGSGTRLTVV.

The V call is TRBV18, the J call TRBJ1-1, with TRBD1 as a possible D gene (6 bases). This CDR3 comprises 15 residues. The germline gives CDR1 KGHSH, CDR2 LQKENI. Trimming removed 3 bases at V and 1 base at J, with 12 bases between. The CDR3 loop is CASSPGGHSNTEAFF. As DNA, the CDR3 is TGTGCCAGCTCACCGGGGGGACACTCGAACACTGAAGCTTTCTTT.

The chain carries TRBV4-2 and TRBJ2-5, with D tentatively TRBD2 (5 bases). The DNA matches TRBJ2-7 better at its end, which makes the J call doubtful. Germline-derived CDR1 and CDR2 are LGHNA and YNFKEQ. The CDR3 runs 14 residues. The CDR3 reads CASSARGLSYEQYF. DNA of the CDR3: TGTGCCAGCAGCGCCCGAGGGCTGTCCTACGAGCAGTACTTC.

V is TRBV7-8 and J is TRBJ1-2; 9 bases are a match to TRBD1. The CDR3 has 15 residues. Germline V gene lookup returns CDR1 SGHVS and CDR2 FQNEAQ. V lost 5 bases and J lost 4; bases outside the gene matches: 8. The CDR3 spells CASSPRDRDLYGYTF. DNA of the CDR3: TGTGCCAGCAGCCCCCGGGACAGGGATCTCTATGGCTACACCTTC. Together with reference TRBV7-8 and TRBJ1-2, the CDR3 gives the full variable domain: GAGVSQSPRYKVAKRGQDVALRCDPISGHVSLFWYQQALGQGPEFLTYFQNEAQLDKSGLPSDRFFAERPEGSVSTLKIQRTQQEDSAVYLCASSPRDRDLYGYTFGSGTRLTVV.

The V gene is TRBV3-1, the J gene TRBJ2-4; tentative D call: TRBD1 (6 bases). Trimming cost V 8 bases and J 8 bases, with 22 bases left between them. The length of the CDR3 is 15 residues. CDR1 is LGHDT and CDR2 is YNNKEL in the germline V gene (reference sequence). The CDR3 region is CASSFMGADRDIQYF. CDR3 sequence (DNA): TGTGCCAGCTCCTTCATGGGGGCCGATAGGGACATTCAGTACTTC.

The chain uses TRBV20-1 and TRBJ2-7, with D tentatively TRBD1 (6 bases). This CDR3 comprises 15 residues. The ends were cut back, 3 bases at V and 1 base at J, with 16 bases in the middle. Germline V gene lookup returns CDR1 DFQATT and CDR2 SNEGSKA (reference sequence). This chain's CDR3 is CSARNLQGRSYEQYF. CDR3 sequence (DNA): TGCAGTGCTAGGAACCTACAGGGAAGGTCCTACGAGCAGTACTTC.

The rearrangement links TRBV6-1 to TRBJ2-5, with 13 bases that match TRBD2. J was trimmed by 5 bases and V by 10 bases; bases with no gene match: 4. Germline V gene data show CDR1 as MNHNS and CDR2 as SASEGT. The CDR3 runs 13 residues. The CDR3 sequence is CATTSGRSETQYF. The CDR3 region has the DNA TGTGCCACGACTAGCGGGAGGTCGGAGACCCAGTACTTC.

The chain joins TRBV11-2 to TRBJ2-3; D call uncertain. V lost 5 bases and J 2 bases, leaving 17 bases between the germline ends. The CDR3 runs 16 residues. CDR1 is SGHAT and CDR2 is FQNNGV in the germline V gene. CDR3 sequence: CASSHGKIEVTDTQYF. The CDR3 nucleotides read TGTGCCAGCAGCCATGGTAAAATCGAGGTCACAGATACGCAGTATTTT.

About this clonotype itself: A read error may explain this, as a much larger clone is one base away. The chain carries TRBV20-1 and TRBJ2-7; D possibly corresponds to TRBD1 (5 bases). Trimming cost V 6 bases and J 6 bases, with 18 bases left between them. CDR1 is DFQATT and CDR2 is SNEGSKA in the germline V gene (reference sequence). This CDR3 region has 13 residues. The CDR3, as DNA: TGCAGTGCGCCCGGCAGGGCTTTTGGCGAGCAGTACTTC. Encoded protein: CSAPGRAFGEQYF.

The chain couples TRBV3-1 to TRBJ1-4; 7 positions agree with TRBD1. V lost 2 bases and J lost 7; bases outside the gene matches: 7. The germline V gene has CDR1 LGHDT and CDR2 YNNKEL (reference sequence). The CDR3 totals 15 residues. The CDR3 sequence: CASSQPQGIREKLFF. CDR3 sequence (DNA): TGTGCCAGCAGCCAACCACAGGGGATACGTGAAAAACTGTTTTTT.

The V call is TRBV5-6, the J call TRBJ2-7; D uncertain. V lost 2 bases, J lost 2 bases, and 11 bases lay in between. Germline V gives CDR1 SGHDT, CDR2 YYEEEE. The CDR3 length is 14 residues. The chain's CDR3 is CASSFTFLAYEQYF. DNA for the CDR3: TGTGCCAGCAGCTTTACGTTCCTAGCCTACGAGCAGTACTTC.

This chain connects TRBV3-1 to TRBJ1-2; perhaps TRBD1 as D (5 bases). Trimming removed 3 bases at V and 8 bases at J, with 13 bases between. CDR1 and CDR2 (germline): LGHDT, YNNKEL (reference sequence). This CDR3 is 13 amino acids long. The CDR3, as DNA: TGTGCCAGCAGCCAGACAGAACAGTACGGCTACACCTTC. This translates into CASSQTEQYGYTF.

V is TRBV27 and J is TRBJ2-1, with 7 bases matching TRBD2. Losses at the gene ends were 4 bases for V and 8 bases for J; bases not matched to a gene: 17. CDR1 and CDR2 (germline): MNHEY, SMNVEV (reference sequence). The CDR3 runs 17 residues. The CDR3 region is CASSSTPGLTRRDEQFF. The CDR3 coding sequence is TGTGCCAGCAGTTCGACTCCGGGACTAACGAGACGGGATGAGCAGTTCTTC.

The rearrangement joins TRBV2 to TRBJ1-2; perhaps TRBD1 as D (5 bases). The CDR3 is 13 residues long. Germline assignment: CDR1 SNHLY and CDR2 FYNNEI. V shed 7 bases and J shed 4 bases, with 13 bases lying between them. The CDR3 spells CASTAGYLYGYTF. For the CDR3, the DNA is TGTGCCAGCACTGCAGGGTACCTCTATGGCTACACCTTC.

J is TRBJ2-5 and V is TRBV4-2; D is unresolved. The CDR3 covers 16 residues. Germline lookup yields CDR1 LGHNA and CDR2 YNFKEQ. Trimming left V 3 bases short and J 3 bases short, with 17 bases between. CDR3 amino acids: CASSHIGLNRKETQYF. The CDR3 DNA reads TGTGCCAGCAGCCACATCGGTCTGAACCGCAAAGAGACCCAGTACTTC.

This rearrangement joins TRBV4-1 to TRBJ2-1, with 12 positions matching TRBD2. V shed 1 base and J 5 bases; nucleotides not matched to a gene: 3. CDR3 length equals 16 residues. The V gene's germline CDR1 is MGHRA and CDR2 YSYEKL. The CDR3 DNA sequence: TGCGCCAGCAGCCAAGTTAGGACTAGCGGGGACAATGAGCAGTTCTTC. It specifies CASSQVRTSGDNEQFF.